This passage covers 22 T cell receptor beta chains from one sample sequenced in a study of early T cells in non-severe SARS-CoV-2 infection. TCRdb re-called the 5' RACE reads through MiXCR, storing one row per CDR3 protein. The repertoire consists of approximately 30,000 distinct CDR3 sequences, with about 4.5% occurring once and the leading ten covering over 6.5%. What was sequenced was whole blood. All receptors derive from an adult who was a healthcare worker with PCR-confirmed SARS-CoV-2 infection or an uninfected control (not recorded which).

This clonotype has a count of ten or more. V is TRBV6-1 and J is TRBJ2-3; 15 nucleotides line up with TRBD2. The J segment lost 4 bases and the V segment lost 4 bases, leaving 0 bases of the junction unmatched. This CDR3 comprises 15 residues. In germline, CDR1 is MNHNS, CDR2 SASEGT. The CDR3 reads CASSGTSGGADTQYF. The CDR3 nucleotides are TGTGCCAGCAGTGGGACTAGCGGGGGGGCAGATACGCAGTATTTT.

This clonotype has ten or more counts. The J gene is TRBJ1-2, the V gene TRBV12-3 or TRBV12-4; the D gene is possibly TRBD1 (5 bases). This CDR3 has 14 residues. Trimming removed 5 bases at V and 2 bases at J, with 12 bases between. The DNA of the CDR3 is TGTGCCAGCAGTCCCACAGGTTCCAACTATGGCTACACCTTC. Translated: CASSPTGSNYGYTF.

Many counts were recorded for this clonotype. V usage is TRBV7-9 and J usage is TRBJ2-1, with TRBD1 matching over 9 bases. V lost 0 bases, J lost 6 bases, and 6 bases stayed unmatched. The CDR3 loop spans 16 amino acids. The germline gives CDR1 SEHNR, CDR2 FQNEAQ (reference sequence). The CDR3 region has the DNA TGTGCCAGCAGCTTAGCCAGGGACAGGGTATTCAATGAGCAGTTCTTC. Its protein product is CASSLARDRVFNEQFF.

CDR3 residues: CASSHDSATEAFF. The CDR3 bases are TGTGCCAGCTCACATGACAGTGCCACTGAAGCTTTCTTT. The chain combines TRBV18 with TRBJ1-1; a possible D gene is TRBD1 (5 bases). CDR1 is KGHSH and CDR2 is LQKENI in the germline V gene. The CDR3 is 13 residues long. Trimming left V 4 bases short and J 4 bases short, with 10 bases between.

The chain employs TRBV10-3 and TRBJ1-1, with D possibly TRBD1 on 5 matching bases. Germline-derived CDR1 and CDR2 are ENHRY and SYGVKD. The CDR3 is made up of 16 amino acids. Trimming removed 6 bases from V and 3 bases from J, with 20 bases in between. This chain's CDR3 is CAISTDHGRGDTEAFF. The CDR3 DNA reads as TGTGCCATCAGCACGGATCACGGAAGGGGAGACACTGAAGCTTTCTTT.

This clonotype was found a few times. The genes are TRBV28 and TRBJ2-2; 9 bases are a match to TRBD1. CDR1 is MDHEN, CDR2 SYDVKM, per germline. The CDR3 extends over 16 amino acids. V trimming: 5 bases; J trimming: 5 bases; junction bases outside the gene matches: 9. Here the CDR3 DNA reads TGTGCCAGCAGTACCCTGGACAGGGGACGGACCGGGGAGCTGTTTTTT. This sequence encodes CASSTLDRGRTGELFF.

This clonotype was observed many times. The rearrangement joins TRBV9 to TRBJ2-1, with 7 bases that match TRBD2. CDR1 SGDLS and CDR2 YYNGEE come from the germline V gene. The CDR3 covers 15 residues. V was pared by 0 bases and J by 8 bases, with 8 bases of the junction left unmatched. Here the CDR3 DNA reads TGTGCCAGCAGCGTAGCCCCAGCGGGGCGCGATGAGCAGTTCTTC. The encoded protein is CASSVAPAGRDEQFF.

This clonotype was counted between two and nine times. This chain joins TRBV6-6 and TRBJ1-5; tentatively, D is TRBD1 (6 bases). Trimming took off 5 bases at V and 5 bases at J, with 16 bases between the two ends. The CDR3 length is 15 residues. The germline gives CDR1 MNHNY, CDR2 SVGAGI (reference sequence). Here the CDR3 DNA reads TGTGCCAGCAGTCGAGGCTTCGGGGGCCATCAGCCCCAGCATTTT. Translated, it gives CASSRGFGGHQPQHF.

This clonotype was found many times. CDR3 coding DNA: TGTGCCACCAGCAGAGGGACTACGGGTACCGGGGAGCTGTTTTTT. Amino acids: CATSRGTTGTGELFF. The chain couples TRBV15 to TRBJ2-2; D might be TRBD2 (6 bases). The V end lost 1 base, the J end lost 5 bases, and 11 bases lay between the germline ends. The length of the CDR3 is 15 residues. The V gene's germline CDR1 is LNHNV and CDR2 YYDKDF (reference sequence). Filled out from reference TRBV15 and TRBJ2-2, the complete variable domain reads DAMVIQNPRYQVTQFGKPVTLSCSQTLNHNVMYWYQQKSSQAPKLLFHYYDKDFNNEADTPDNFQSRRPNTSFCFLDIRSPGLGDTAMYLCATSRGTTGTGELFFGEGSRLTVL.

This clonotype was observed a handful of times. J is TRBJ2-1 and V is TRBV30; 9 bases match TRBD1. Looked up from germline, CDR1 is GTSNPN and CDR2 is SVGIG (reference sequence). The CDR3 is 15 residues long. The trim removed 2 bases at V and 7 bases at J, leaving 9 bases unmatched. CDR3 coding DNA: TGTGCCTGGAGTAGGGGGACAGGGCCGAGTAATGAGCAGTTCTTC. This gives the protein CAWSRGTGPSNEQFF. The full variable domain, in which reference TRBV30 and TRBJ2-1 provide the parts outside the CDR3, is SQTIHQWPATLVQPVGSPLSLECTVEGTSNPNLYWYRQAAGRGLQLLFYSVGIGQISSEVPQNLSASRPQDRQFILSSKKLLLSDSGFYLCAWSRGTGPSNEQFFGPGTRLTVL.

This clonotype was seen repeatedly, ten times or more. This chain links TRBV2 with TRBJ2-3; D possibly corresponds to TRBD1 (6 bases). V was clipped by 6 bases and J by 6 bases, with 13 bases between them. In germline, CDR1 is SNHLY, CDR2 FYNNEI. The CDR3 is 13 residues long. The CDR3 region has the DNA TGTGCCAGCAGCAGGACAGAACGCGATACGCAGTATTTT. This gives the protein CASSRTERDTQYF.

This clonotype was observed many times. The junction does not match germline at one end; this may be a read error. The gene calls are TRBV7-2 and TRBJ2-3; D is tentatively TRBD1 or TRBD2 (5 bases each). CDR3 length: 15 residues. Germline-derived CDR1 and CDR2 are SGHTA and FQGNSA. The CDR3 is CASSFRDGSTDTQYF. The CDR3 DNA is TGTGCCAGTAGCTTCCGGGACGGAAGCACAGATACGCAGTATTTT.

This clonotype came up many times. The J gene is TRBJ2-7, the V gene TRBV28, with a possible D match to TRBD1 (6 bases). The CDR3 length is 15 residues. V was clipped by 2 bases and J by 0 bases, with 11 bases between them. Germline-derived CDR1 and CDR2 are MDHEN and SYDVKM. The CDR3 reads CASSLPGQSSYEQYF. The CDR3 DNA reads as TGTGCCAGCAGTTTACCCGGACAGAGCTCCTACGAGCAGTACTTC.

This clonotype was detected ten times or more. V usage is TRBV6-2 or TRBV6-3 and J usage is TRBJ1-5; D is uncertain. The CDR3 sequence is 14 residues long. CDR1 and CDR2 from the germline V gene are MNHEY and SVGEGT. Trimming pared 7 bases from V and 6 bases from J, leaving 16 bases between. CDR3: CASTLGGLTQPQHF. The DNA for the CDR3 is TGTGCCAGCACCCTTGGAGGGCTGACTCAGCCCCAGCATTTT.

This clonotype was found a few times. The chain uses TRBV10-3 and TRBJ2-2; 7 positions match TRBD2. V shed 7 bases, J shed 7 bases, and the junction held 6 bases outside the gene matches. CDR1 is ENHRY, CDR2 SYGVKD, per germline. CDR3 length: 13 amino acids. The CDR3 loop is CAIKERGVGELFF. CDR3 coding DNA: TGTGCCATCAAGGAGCGGGGCGTCGGGGAGCTGTTTTTT.

V and J are TRBV29-1 and TRBJ1-5; D not resolved. V lost 4 bases to trimming and J lost 0 bases, with 10 bases between them. CDR1 SQVTM and CDR2 ANQGSEA come from the germline V gene. This CDR3 comprises 14 residues. CDR3 loop: CSVAGGNSNQPQHF. CDR3 nucleotide sequence: TGCAGCGTTGCGGGCGGTAATAGCAATCAGCCCCAGCATTTT.

This clonotype occurred many times. This sequence joins TRBV7-2 and TRBJ1-4; 8 bases map to TRBD1. The J segment lost 7 bases and the V segment lost 6 bases, leaving 7 bases of the junction unmatched. Germline-derived CDR1 and CDR2 are SGHTA and FQGNSA. The CDR3 is 14 residues long. The DNA of the CDR3 is TGTGCCAGCAGTCCGGACAGGGCGGTTGAAAAACTGTTTTTT. It yields the protein CASSPDRAVEKLFF.

This clonotype showed up many times. The chain recombines TRBV6-4 with TRBJ1-1; D call uncertain. The germline gives CDR1 MRHNA, CDR2 SNTAGT. The CDR3 totals 12 residues. Trimming took 0 bases from V and 8 from J, leaving 7 bases between them. The CDR3 DNA reads as TGTGCCAGCAGTGACTCTTGGGGAGAAGCTTTCTTT. Residues: CASSDSWGEAFF.

This clonotype was detected many times. The chain has TRBV2 and TRBJ2-7; D is undetermined. Germline V gives CDR1 SNHLY, CDR2 FYNNEI. Trimming cost V 4 bases and J 3 bases, with 16 bases left between them. The CDR3 consists of 15 residues. The chain's CDR3 is CASSVGQPTFYEQYF. The CDR3 DNA reads TGTGCCAGCAGTGTAGGGCAGCCCACCTTCTACGAGCAGTACTTC.

The table lists this clonotype with many counts. V and J are TRBV29-1 and TRBJ1-1; the D is unclear. CDR1 and CDR2 from the germline V gene are SQVTM and ANQGSEA. Between the trimmed V and J ends, which lost 5 bases and 1 base, there was a span of 14 bases. The CDR3 has 14 amino acids. The DNA for the CDR3 is TGCAGCGTTTTGTTCAGCAGGACGAACACTGAAGCTTTCTTT. This codes for CSVLFSRTNTEAFF.

This clonotype was observed a few times. The chain employs TRBV19 and TRBJ1-1; 8 positions agree with TRBD1. Trimming took 5 bases from V and 4 from J; bases not matched to a gene: 3. The CDR3 extends over 13 amino acids. Germline-derived CDR1 and CDR2 are LNHDA and SQIVND (reference sequence). The CDR3: CASSVDRGTEAFF. CDR3 DNA: TGTGCCAGTAGTGTCGACAGGGGCACTGAAGCTTTCTTT.

This clonotype has at least ten counts. This sequence joins TRBV6-2 or TRBV6-3 and TRBJ1-1; TRBD1 matches at 7 bases. The V gene's germline CDR1 is MNHEY and CDR2 SVGEGT. V dropped 6 bases and J dropped 3; count of bases not matched to a gene: 7. The CDR3 spans 14 residues. The CDR3 sequence: CASRIGTAYTEAFF. CDR3 in DNA: TGTGCCAGCAGAATCGGGACAGCCTACACTGAAGCTTTCTTT.